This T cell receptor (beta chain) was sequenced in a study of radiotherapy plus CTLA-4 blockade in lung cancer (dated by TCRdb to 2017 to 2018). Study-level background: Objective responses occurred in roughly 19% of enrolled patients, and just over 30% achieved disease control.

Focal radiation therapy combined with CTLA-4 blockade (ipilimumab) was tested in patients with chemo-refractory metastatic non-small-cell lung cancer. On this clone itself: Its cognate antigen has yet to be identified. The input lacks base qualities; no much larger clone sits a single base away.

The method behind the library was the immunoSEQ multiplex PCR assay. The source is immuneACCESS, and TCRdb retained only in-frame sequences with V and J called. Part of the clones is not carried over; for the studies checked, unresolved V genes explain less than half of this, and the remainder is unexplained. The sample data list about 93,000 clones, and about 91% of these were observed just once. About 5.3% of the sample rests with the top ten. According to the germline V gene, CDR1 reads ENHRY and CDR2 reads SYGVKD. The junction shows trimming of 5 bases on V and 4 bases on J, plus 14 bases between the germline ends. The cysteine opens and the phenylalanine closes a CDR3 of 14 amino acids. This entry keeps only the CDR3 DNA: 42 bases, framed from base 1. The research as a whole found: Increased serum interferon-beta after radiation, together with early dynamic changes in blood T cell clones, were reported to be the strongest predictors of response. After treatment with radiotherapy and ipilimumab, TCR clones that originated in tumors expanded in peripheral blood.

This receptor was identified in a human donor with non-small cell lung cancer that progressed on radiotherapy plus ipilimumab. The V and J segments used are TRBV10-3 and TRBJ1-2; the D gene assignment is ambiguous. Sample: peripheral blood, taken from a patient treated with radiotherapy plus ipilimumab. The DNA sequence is TGTGCCATCAGTTCGGACCCCCCGCCCTATGGCTACACCTTC. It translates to CAISSDPPPYGYTF.